This record looks at one TCR beta chain sequence and its context. In the original analysis: Researchers report that nucleated cell counts were estimated from reference gene primer amplification. The assay was immunoSEQ multiplex PCR, and TCRdb's table has in-frame clones only and misses some. Clone size and V and J calls were adopted from that table, with D and trimming inferred from the DNA. The sample shows 200,000 or so clones, about nine tenths of them seen only once. These data originate in a study of blood T cell repertoires in COVID-19. Background on the study: Some COVID-19 samples were acute and others convalescent; all came from the United States, Italy and Spain. PBMCs, B-cell-depleted T cells, or T cells provided the cDNA or gDNA that made up the material.

The sequence came from an elderly man with acute or convalescent COVID-19. The sample was peripheral blood.

DNA for the CDR3: TGTGCCAGCAGCCGGAGGCCTAGCGGGATAGAAGAGCAGTTCTTC. Protein sequence: CASSRRPSGIEEQFF. This chain connects TRBV7-3 to TRBJ2-1, with TRBD2 matching 9 bases. The CDR3 runs to 15 residues. The J segment lost 10 bases and the V segment lost 5 bases, leaving 12 bases of the junction unmatched. Germline CDR1 is SGHTA and CDR2 is FQGTGA.